The 22 T cell receptor beta chains in this list originate from one sample, sequenced in a study of T cells after yellow fever vaccination. TCRdb reanalysed the 5' RACE reads using MiXCR and keeps one entry per CDR3 protein. The data show a few hundred thousand distinct CDR3 sequences, about 5% seen once. The sequencing used CD4+ T cells sorted from PBMCs, collected on the day of the yellow fever booster vaccination. The receptors come from a man in his late teens or twenties who received the YFV17D yellow fever vaccine.

The table lists this clonotype with many counts. The V gene is TRBV5-1, the J gene TRBJ2-5; D gene ambiguous. Trimming removed 1 base from V and 1 base from J, with 8 bases in between. Germline V gene lookup returns CDR1 SGHRS and CDR2 YFSETQ. This CDR3 is 14 amino acids long. The chain's CDR3 is CASSLSFRQETQYF. The DNA of the CDR3 is TGCGCCAGCAGCTTGTCGTTTCGCCAAGAGACCCAGTACTTC.

V is TRBV5-4 and J is TRBJ2-3; 9 nucleotides line up with TRBD2. The J segment lost 1 base and the V segment lost 4 bases, leaving 10 bases of the junction unmatched. Germline loops: CDR1 SGHNT, CDR2 YYREEE (reference sequence). This CDR3 has 17 amino acids. The CDR3 here is CASSPELAGRGTDTQYF. The CDR3 DNA is TGTGCCAGCAGCCCGGAACTAGCGGGCAGGGGCACAGATACGCAGTATTTT.

This clonotype was seen ten or more times. The rearrangement uses TRBV4-3 and TRBJ2-5, with D possibly TRBD1 on 5 matching bases. CDR1 and CDR2 (germline): LGHNA, YSLEER. The CDR3 is 16 residues long. The V gene lost 4 bases and the J gene lost 2 bases, with 17 bases spanning the gap. This CDR3 is CASSLQFLGLQETQYF. Written as DNA, the CDR3 is TGCGCCAGCAGCCTACAATTCTTGGGGCTACAAGAGACCCAGTACTTC.

In its sample, this clonotype was seen a few times. The rearrangement joins TRBV12-3 or TRBV12-4 to TRBJ1-6, with TRBD1 matching over 10 bases. The V segment lost 5 bases and the J segment 7 bases; nucleotides outside the gene matches: 5. CDR3 length: 15 residues. The CDR3 sequence is CASSRGQGRNSPLHF. The CDR3 region has the DNA TGTGCCAGCAGTCGGGGACAGGGGCGGAATTCACCCCTCCACTTT.

This clonotype has more than one count but fewer than ten. The V and J genes are TRBV7-2 and TRBJ2-7, with D unresolved. The germline V gene has CDR1 SGHTA and CDR2 FQGNSA. The CDR3 spans 13 residues. The V gene lost 4 bases and the J gene lost 2 bases, with 9 bases spanning the gap. CDR3 region: CASSSSYPYEQYF. The CDR3 region has the DNA TGTGCCAGCAGCTCGTCCTACCCCTACGAGCAGTACTTC. The full variable domain, rest sourced from reference TRBV7-2 and TRBJ2-7, is GAGVSQSPSNKVTEKGKDVELRCDPISGHTALYWYRQSLGQGLEFLIYFQGNSAPDKSGLPSDRFSAERTGGSVSTLTIQRTQQEDSAVYLCASSSSYPYEQYFGPGTRLTVT.

In its sample, this clonotype was seen a few times. This chain uses TRBV20-1 with TRBJ2-3, with 8 bases lining up with TRBD2. V was pared by 2 bases and J by 6 bases, with 7 bases of the junction left unmatched. CDR1 and CDR2 from the germline V gene are DFQATT and SNEGSKA (reference sequence). This CDR3 spans 14 amino acids. The CDR3 here is CSARLPGGPDTQYF. CDR3 DNA: TGCAGTGCTAGATTACCGGGGGGGCCGGATACGCAGTATTTT.

The CDR3 DNA reads TGTGCCAGCAGCCACTCGGACAGGAGTGCCGGGGAGCTGTTTTTT. Protein: CASSHSDRSAGELFF. The gene calls are TRBV3-1 and TRBJ2-2; 7 bases align to TRBD1. Germline-derived CDR1 and CDR2 are LGHDT and YNNKEL (reference sequence). Trimming removed 3 bases from V and 6 bases from J; junction bases left unmatched: 7. The CDR3 is made up of 15 amino acids.

The chain links TRBV4-3 to TRBJ1-2; D is possibly TRBD1 (5 bases). The ends were cut back, 0 bases at V and 4 bases at J, with 15 bases in the middle. Germline CDR1 and CDR2: LGHNA and YSLEER. There are 16 residues in the CDR3. CDR3 in amino acids: CASSQDISRDGYGYTF. The CDR3 nucleotides read TGCGCCAGCAGCCAAGACATTTCCCGGGACGGCTATGGCTACACCTTC.

The chain links TRBV12-3 or TRBV12-4 to TRBJ1-3, with D maybe TRBD1 (6 bases). V gave up 6 bases and J gave up 1 base, with 13 bases separating them. This CDR3 is built from 15 residues. CDR3 sequence: CASRPSGTSGNTIYF. CDR3 DNA: TGTGCCAGCAGGCCTTCCGGGACATCTGGAAACACCATATATTTT.

About this clonotype itself: A much larger clone lies one base from this, so it may be a read error. Without the conserved terminal phenylalanine or tryptophan, this CDR3 likely stems from a read error. V gene TRBV4-2 combines with J gene TRBJ1-1; D is ambiguous. Germline V gene lookup returns CDR1 LGHNA and CDR2 YNFKEQ. V lost 1 base to trimming and J lost 8 bases, with 8 bases between them. This CDR3 region has 12 residues. CDR3 coding DNA: TGTGCCAGCAGCCAAGGTGGCGCCGAAGCTTTCTCT. Translating it yields CASSQGGAEAFS.

The V call is TRBV12-3 or TRBV12-4, the J call TRBJ1-5, with TRBD1 identical over 7 bases. The CDR3 has 13 amino acids. V trimming: 6 bases; J trimming: 7 bases; junction bases outside the gene matches: 6. CDR3 loop: CASSLQGFQPQHF. For the CDR3, the DNA is TGTGCCAGCAGCCTACAGGGGTTCCAGCCCCAGCATTTT.

This clonotype was seen a few times. This chain uses TRBV4-3 with TRBJ1-1; maybe TRBD1 (5 bases). CDR1 is LGHNA, CDR2 YSLEER, per germline. This CDR3 comprises 14 residues. V shed 4 bases and J shed 5 bases, with 14 bases lying between them. The CDR3, as DNA: TGCGCCAGCAGCCTAACTGGGGGATGGACTGAAGCTTTCTTT. Translation: CASSLTGGWTEAFF.

This chain's CDR3 is CASSLLGTGDGYTF. The CDR3 bases are TGTGCCAGCAGTTTACTCGGGACAGGGGATGGCTACACCTTC. The chain links TRBV27 to TRBJ1-2, with TRBD1 matching over 10 bases. CDR3 size: 14 residues. V shed 2 bases and J 6 bases; nucleotides not matched to a gene: 3. Germline-derived CDR1 and CDR2 are MNHEY and SMNVEV (reference sequence).

V and J are TRBV19 and TRBJ2-7; D is uncertain. Trimming took off 3 bases at V and 2 bases at J, with 23 bases between the two ends. CDR1 is LNHDA and CDR2 is SQIVND in the germline V gene (reference sequence). The CDR3 sequence is 18 residues long. The CDR3 here is CASSIQDQTTTAAYEQYF. The DNA of the CDR3 is TGTGCCAGTAGTATCCAGGATCAAACTACAACCGCCGCCTACGAGCAGTACTTC.

The chain uses TRBV7-9 and TRBJ1-1, with a weak D call TRBD1 (5 bases). The CDR3 has 14 residues. Germline V gene sequence: CDR1 SEHNR, CDR2 FQNEAQ (reference sequence). V dropped 7 bases and J dropped 0 bases, with 12 bases sitting between them. The CDR3 DNA sequence: TGTGCCAGCACCACACAGGTGATGAACACTGAAGCTTTCTTT. It codes for CASTTQVMNTEAFF.

J is TRBJ1-4 and V is TRBV20-1, with 8 nucleotides matching TRBD1. The CDR3 contains 12 residues. V was pared by 6 bases and J by 7 bases, with 4 bases of the junction left unmatched. CDR1 and CDR2 from the germline V gene are DFQATT and SNEGSKA (reference sequence). CDR3 amino acids: CSASDRVEKLFF. CDR3 bases: TGCAGTGCATCGGACAGGGTTGAAAAACTGTTTTTT.

The table lists this clonotype with a few counts. The chain recombines TRBV10-3 with TRBJ2-3; perhaps TRBD1 as D (6 bases). This CDR3 spans 14 amino acids. The V gene's germline CDR1 is ENHRY and CDR2 SYGVKD. Trimming left V 6 bases short and J 1 base short, with 11 bases between. CDR3 in DNA: TGTGCCATCAGGGGGGCAGGGGGCACAGATACGCAGTATTTT. This encodes CAIRGAGGTDTQYF.

V usage is TRBV5-1 and J usage is TRBJ2-5, with D maybe TRBD2 (6 bases). CDR3 size: 16 residues. CDR1 is SGHRS and CDR2 is YFSETQ in the germline V gene. Trimming left V 4 bases short and J 0 bases short, with 16 bases between. This CDR3 is CASSPEPGVYQETQYF. CDR3 DNA sequence: TGCGCCAGCAGCCCGGAACCGGGAGTGTACCAAGAGACCCAGTACTTC.

This clonotype was counted between two and nine times. The CDR3: CASSYFGSSQYF. DNA for the CDR3: TGTGCCAGCAGTTATTTTGGTTCGTCCCAGTACTTC. This sequence joins TRBV6-5 and TRBJ2-5, with no clear D. V was clipped by 3 bases and J by 9 bases, with 11 bases between them. This CDR3 contains 12 residues. Looked up from germline, CDR1 is MNHEY and CDR2 is SVGAGI.

This clonotype was picked up a small number of times. The chain links TRBV7-9 to TRBJ1-4, with TRBD1 as a possible D gene (5 bases). Germline V gene lookup returns CDR1 SEHNR and CDR2 FQNEAQ (reference sequence). V lost 5 bases and J lost 6, with 16 bases in between. The CDR3 has 15 amino acids. The CDR3 spells CASSPDSASHEKLFF. The CDR3 DNA follows: TGTGCCAGCAGCCCAGACAGCGCCAGCCATGAAAAACTGTTTTTT. Combining the CDR3 with reference TRBV7-9 and TRBJ1-4 gives the whole variable domain DTGVSQNPRHKITKRGQNVTFRCDPISEHNRLYWYRQTLGQGPEFLTYFQNEAQLEKSRLLSDRFSAERPKGSFSTLEIQRTEQGDSAMYLCASSPDSASHEKLFFGSGTQLSVL.

This clonotype showed up many times. The rearrangement links TRBV7-2 to TRBJ2-5; unclear D gene. Germline CDR1 reads SGHTA; CDR2 reads FQGNSA. Trimming left V 11 bases short and J 3 bases short, with 10 bases between. There are 11 residues in the CDR3. The CDR3 nucleotides are TGTGCCTCCTCTGCGGAAGAGACCCAGTACTTC. Translating gives CASSAEETQYF. The full variable domain, in which reference TRBV7-2 and TRBJ2-5 provide the parts outside the CDR3, is GAGVSQSPSNKVTEKGKDVELRCDPISGHTALYWYRQSLGQGLEFLIYFQGNSAPDKSGLPSDRFSAERTGGSVSTLTIQRTQQEDSAVYLCASSAEETQYFGPGTRLLVL.

This clonotype was picked up a small number of times. CDR3 loop: CAWTLDGREAFF. Here the CDR3 DNA reads TGTGCCTGGACCCTAGACGGCAGAGAAGCTTTCTTT. This chain joins TRBV30 and TRBJ1-1; the D is unclear. Germline CDR1 reads GTSNPN; CDR2 reads SVGIG (reference sequence). This CDR3 comprises 12 residues. The V and J ends lost 4 bases and 8 bases respectively, with 14 bases between them.